These 6 T cell receptor beta chains came from one sample sequenced in a study of blood T cells in healthy people across ages. A second PCR, run for 7 to 11 cycles, used a sample-barcoded 5' primer plus a J-beta primer mix. TCRdb re-derived calls from the 5' RACE reads in MiXCR, one entry per CDR3 protein. The data hold 850,000 to 1,000,000 distinct CDR3 sequences, with roughly half observed a single time. The sample taken for sequencing was blood. The receptor source for this set is a woman in her sixties or seventies in good health.

The chain's CDR3 is CASSRQGWDTQYF. The DNA for the CDR3 is TGTGCCAGCAGCCGTCAGGGGTGGGATACGCAGTATTTT. This chain joins TRBV3-1 and TRBJ2-3; D possibly corresponds to TRBD1 (6 bases). Germline CDR1 is LGHDT and CDR2 is YNNKEL (reference sequence). V gave up 4 bases and J gave up 6 bases, with 11 bases separating them. The CDR3 has 13 residues.

The rearrangement uses TRBV2 and TRBJ2-5; D perhaps matches TRBD1 (6 bases). The J call is uncertain, as TRBJ2-7 better fits the DNA end. The CDR3 has 14 residues. Germline V CDR1 and CDR2: SNHLY, FYNNEI. CDR3 in DNA: TGTGCCAGCAGTGACCAACAGGGCCGGTACGAGCAGTACTTC. It yields the protein CASSDQQGRYEQYF.

This clonotype was counted only a few times. The chain recombines TRBV10-2 with TRBJ2-5; the match to TRBD1 covers 7 bases. The J call could be wrong; TRBJ2-7 is a better fit for the DNA end. Looked up from germline, CDR1 is WSHSY and CDR2 is SAAADI. This CDR3 has 14 amino acids. Here the CDR3 reads CASKNLDRLHEQYF. CDR3 bases: TGCGCCAGCAAGAATCTGGACAGGTTACACGAGCAGTACTTC.

This chain links TRBV4-2 with TRBJ2-3; D is unresolved. V was pared by 1 base and J by 4 bases, with 6 bases between. Germline CDR1 reads LGHNA; CDR2 reads YNFKEQ. This CDR3 has 13 amino acids. CDR3 region: CASSQGRPDTQYF. The CDR3, as DNA: TGTGCCAGCAGCCAAGGACGGCCAGATACGCAGTATTTT.

This chain links TRBV30 with TRBJ2-3; D possibly matches TRBD1 or TRBD2 (7 bases each). The CDR3 extends over 14 amino acids. The V and J ends lost 3 bases and 3 bases respectively, with 13 bases between them. Germline-derived CDR1 and CDR2 are GTSNPN and SVGIG (reference sequence). The CDR3 nucleotides read TGTGCCTGGAGGGGGAGGGGGCGAACAGATACGCAGTATTTT. It specifies CAWRGRGRTDTQYF.

This clonotype was seen ten or more times. The genes are TRBV29-1 and TRBJ2-5; D possibly uses TRBD1 or TRBD2 (5 bases each). The CDR3 contains 12 residues. Germline CDR1 reads SQVTM; CDR2 reads ANQGSEA. The V and J ends lost 7 bases and 5 bases respectively, with 14 bases between them. The CDR3 here is CSADDRGETQYF. The CDR3 bases are TGCAGCGCTGACGACCGGGGCGAGACCCAGTACTTC.